Described below is a single TCR beta chain sequence and its context. Which antigen it targets is not known. Per-nucleotide qualities are absent, and no much larger clonotype sits a single base away. The CDR3 runs 12 amino acids, cysteine and phenylalanine included. The DNA shown is the 36-base CDR3, in frame from base 1. A distance of 9 bases separates the germline ends of V and J, which lose 8 bases and 5 bases respectively. The germline V gene sets CDR1 to SNHLY and CDR2 to FYNNEI. The sample belongs to a study of Ad26.COV2.S vaccination and SARS-CoV-2 variants (dated by TCRdb to the early 2020s). Looking at the study overall: Donors in the vaccine arm were drawn from COV1001, a multicentre, randomized, double-blind, placebo-controlled phase I-IIa trial testing Ad26.COV2.S in healthy adults. The TCR-sequenced set comprised around 32 samples: about 19 Ad26.COV2.S vaccine recipients, 5 placebo recipients and 8 SARS-CoV-2 convalescent individuals. Trial participants were randomized into five groups of five: low-dose or high-dose Ad26.COV2.S given once or twice, or placebo on both occasions. Ad26.COV2.S was administered intramuscularly at a dose of 5x10^10 or 1x10^11 viral particles, either as one shot or as two shots given 56 days apart. Investigators did not know the trial group allocation while performing experiments and assessing outcomes. Sequencing of the TCRbeta repertoire served to evaluate the specificity and breadth of SARS-CoV-2-reactive T cell receptors following Ad26.COV2.S vaccination.

The immunoSEQ Assay was used to sequence TCRbeta CDR3 regions. After extraction, genomic DNA underwent amplification by bias-controlled multiplex PCR, followed by high-throughput sequencing. For the original study's pipeline: To quantify the absolute abundance of each unique TCRbeta CDR3 region, sequences were collapsed and filtered. T cell fraction was estimated by normalizing TCRbeta template counts to usable DNA, which was measured by amplifying reference genes present in all nucleated cells. Repertoire TCRs were annotated as SARS-CoV-2-specific by exact matching of V gene, CDR3 amino acid sequence and J gene to a known reactive TCR set. The reference SARS-CoV-2 TCR set came from MIRA and was filtered for enrichment in COVID-19-positive ImmuneCODE repertoires, removing public or cross-reactive TCRs. Based on the MIRA antigens, annotated TCRs were further analysed at the level of specific ORF or position within ORF. Depth was the summed frequency of annotated unique rearrangements, while breadth was defined as annotated unique rearrangements over total unique productive rearrangements. Group comparisons of TCR breadth used two-sided Wilcoxon rank-sum tests. TCRdb obtained this table from immuneACCESS and retained in-frame rearrangements with V and J assigned. These tables miss some clones; where compared with another copy, unresolved V genes account for less than half of the shortfall, and the remainder is unexplained. The DNA gave D and trimming, while V, J and clone size come from that table. The sample yields more than 350,000 clones; 90% were counted once. The ten largest clones capture 9% to 15% of the sample.

The paper's findings and limits, for the study overall: The study was not powered to compare responses between vaccine doses or regimens. Vaccine and placebo recipients had similar non-spike TCR breadth, a finding consistent with the vaccine containing only spike. Spike-specific TCR breadth was higher in Ad26.COV2.S recipients than in placebo recipients (P = 0.0014). After vaccination, spike-specific CD8+ and CD4+ T cell responses were reported to show substantial breadth. The authors noted that the TCR breadth and depth analyses may have underestimated total T cell responses.

The sample's treatment or condition label is to be understood as: roughly 19 received Ad26.COV2.S at low or high dose, single or two shots; 5 received placebo; per-sample allocation not given. Repertoires of vaccine and placebo recipients were sequenced from samples taken on day 63 after the first injection. Between 29 July and 7 August 2020, Cohort 1b enrolled 25 adults aged 18-55 years at one site in Boston, USA. Ad26.COV2.S was a replication-incompetent adenovirus type 26 vector that expressed a prefusion-stabilized SARS-CoV-2 spike protein derived from the original Wuhan strain. Specimen: peripheral blood, collected in a trial of Ad26.COV2.S vaccine versus placebo. The clonotype originates from a person between 18 and 59 years old who received the Ad26.COV2.S COVID-19 vaccine or a placebo. Here the chain combines TRBV2 and TRBJ1-4; TRBD1 is a weak D gene call, 5 bases matching. CDR3 protein: CASGAGNEKLFF. The DNA sequence is given as TGTGCCAGCGGTGCAGGGAATGAAAAACTGTTTTTT.